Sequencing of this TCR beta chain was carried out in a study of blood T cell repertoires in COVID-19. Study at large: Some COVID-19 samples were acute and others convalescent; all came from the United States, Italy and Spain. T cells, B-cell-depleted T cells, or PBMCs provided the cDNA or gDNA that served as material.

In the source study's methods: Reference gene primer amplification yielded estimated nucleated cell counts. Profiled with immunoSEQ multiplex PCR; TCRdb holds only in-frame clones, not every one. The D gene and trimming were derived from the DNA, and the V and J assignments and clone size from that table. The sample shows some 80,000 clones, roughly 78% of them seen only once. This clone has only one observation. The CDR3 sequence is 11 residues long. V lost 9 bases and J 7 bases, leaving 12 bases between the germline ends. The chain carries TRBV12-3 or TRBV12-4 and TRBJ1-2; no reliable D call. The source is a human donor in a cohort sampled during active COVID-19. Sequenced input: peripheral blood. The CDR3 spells CASGRHPGYTF. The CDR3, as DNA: TGTGCCAGTGGGAGACACCCTGGCTACACCTTC.